This entry is about one T cell receptor beta chain. These data come from a study of blood T cell repertoires in COVID-19. For the study at large: The origin of the acute and convalescent COVID-19 samples was the United States, Italy and Spain. PBMCs, B-cell-depleted T cells, or T cells were the source of the cDNA or gDNA that made up the material.

Authors' processing steps: Reference gene primer amplification yielded estimated nucleated cell counts. Sequenced by immunoSEQ multiplex PCR; TCRdb stores in-frame clones only, minus some. V, J and clone size reflect that table, while D and trimming were determined from the DNA. In the table there are roughly 140,000 clones, under 85% of which are singletons. CDR1 is SGHRS, CDR2 YFSETQ, per germline. The CDR3 runs 13 residues. V was pared by 4 bases and J by 10 bases, with 3 bases of the junction left unmatched. Sequencing was performed on peripheral blood. The V and J genes are TRBV5-1 and TRBJ1-6; 9 nucleotides line up with TRBD1. The TCR sequence derives from a middle-aged man with active or convalescent COVID-19. CDR3 DNA sequence: TGCGCCAGCAGCGACAGGGGGGACTCACCCCTCCACTTT. This codes for CASSDRGDSPLHF.